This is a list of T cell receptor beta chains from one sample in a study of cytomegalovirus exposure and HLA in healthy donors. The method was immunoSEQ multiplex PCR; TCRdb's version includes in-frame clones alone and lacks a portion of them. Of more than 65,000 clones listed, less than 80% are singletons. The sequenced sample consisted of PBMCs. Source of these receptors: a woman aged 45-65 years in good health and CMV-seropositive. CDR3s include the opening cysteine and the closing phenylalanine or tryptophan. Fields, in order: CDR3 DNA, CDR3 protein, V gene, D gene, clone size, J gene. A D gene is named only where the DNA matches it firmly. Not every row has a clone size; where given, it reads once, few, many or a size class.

DNA: TGTGCCAGCAGCCAACAGGGGGGGGCGGTCACTGAAGCTTTCTTT; CDR3: CASSQQGGAVTEAFF; V: TRBV2; D: TRBD1; size: few; J: TRBJ1-1
DNA: TGTGCCAGCAGTTACAGGGGCGAGCAGTTCTTC; CDR3: CASSYRGEQFF; V: TRBV6-1; D: TRBD1; size: few; J: TRBJ2-1
DNA: TGTGCCAGCAGCCCCGACCTTAACAGGGGGAGGATATACAATGAGCAGTTCTTC; CDR3: CASSPDLNRGRIYNEQFF; V: TRBV7-9; D: TRBD1; size: NA; J: TRBJ2-1
DNA: TGTGCCAGCAGCGTAGCTAGCAGCTCCTACGAGCAGTACTTC; CDR3: CASSVASSSYEQYF; V: TRBV9; D: NA; size: NA; J: TRBJ2-7
DNA: TGTGCCAGCAGTGATCTTGGGACAGGGCAGAATGAGCAGTTCTTC; CDR3: CASSDLGTGQNEQFF; V: TRBV2; D: TRBD1; size: NA; J: TRBJ2-1
DNA: TGTGCCAGCAGCTTAGGGGGAAGGGAGGGGTACATTCAGTACTTC; CDR3: CASSLGGREGYIQYF; V: TRBV5-4; D: NA; size: NA; J: TRBJ2-4
DNA: TGCGCCAGCAGCTTGGGGATAGCGACGGGCTCCCTCAATGAGCAGTTCTTC; CDR3: CASSLGIATGSLNEQFF; V: TRBV5-1; D: NA; size: few; J: TRBJ2-1
DNA: TGTGCCAGCAGCCCCCGGGAGAGCTCCTACAATGAGCAGTTCTTC; CDR3: CASSPRESSYNEQFF; V: TRBV7-3; D: NA; size: NA; J: TRBJ2-1
DNA: TGTGCCAGCAGTTACGTGACAGGGGCCGAGTATGGCTACACCTTC; CDR3: CASSYVTGAEYGYTF; V: TRBV6-5; D: TRBD1; size: NA; J: TRBJ1-2
DNA: TGCGCCAGCAGCTCCACCCTTTCTAGCGGGGGTGGCACAGATACGCAGTATTTT; CDR3: CASSSTLSSGGGTDTQYF; V: TRBV5-1; D: TRBD2; size: NA; J: TRBJ2-3
DNA: TGTGCTAGCAGCTTCGGTCAGGGGGCCTCAGATACGCAGTATTTT; CDR3: CASSFGQGASDTQYF; V: TRBV7-7; D: TRBD1; size: NA; J: TRBJ2-3
DNA: TGTGCCAGCAGCCCCAGGACGGGGGGTTGGGAGACCCAGTACTTC; CDR3: CASSPRTGGWETQYF; V: TRBV14; D: TRBD2; size: NA; J: TRBJ2-5
DNA: TGTGCCAGCGACGTAGGACAGAACTACGATCAGCCCCAGCATTTT; CDR3: CASDVGQNYDQPQHF; V: TRBV5-5; D: NA; size: NA; J: TRBJ1-5
DNA: TGTGCCAGCAGTTTCGACAGGAAGAACACTGAAGCTTTCTTT; CDR3: CASSFDRKNTEAFF; V: TRBV6-6; D: NA; size: NA; J: TRBJ1-1
DNA: TGTGCCAGCAGCTTCCCCCGACAGGGGGGGGACACTGAAGCTTTCTTT; CDR3: CASSFPRQGGDTEAFF; V: TRBV7-6; D: TRBD1; size: few; J: TRBJ1-1
DNA: TGCGCCAGCAGCCGAACTAATGCAGGGCTGGTTAATGAAAAACTGTTTTTT; CDR3: CASSRTNAGLVNEKLFF; V: TRBV4-1; D: NA; size: NA; J: TRBJ1-4
DNA: TGTGCCAGCAGCTTCGGGGGGGCCGAAGTGAAGACCCAGTACTTC; CDR3: CASSFGGAEVKTQYF; V: TRBV7-2; D: TRBD2; size: NA; J: TRBJ2-5
DNA: TGTGCCAGCAGCTTAGAACGGACAGCGCCCCCCCACGAGCAGTACTTC; CDR3: CASSLERTAPPHEQYF; V: TRBV7-3; D: NA; size: NA; J: TRBJ2-7
DNA: TGTGCCAGCAGTTTGGGCGGGTATGAGACCCAGTACTTC; CDR3: CASSLGGYETQYF; V: TRBV27; D: NA; size: NA; J: TRBJ2-5
DNA: TGTGCCAGCAGTGAAAAGGGGGTGTTGAGCTATGGCTACACCTTC; CDR3: CASSEKGVLSYGYTF; V: TRBV6-1; D: NA; size: NA; J: TRBJ1-2
DNA: TGTGCCAGCAGCTTAAGAGGACAGGATCCCTCCTACGAGCAGTACTTC; CDR3: CASSLRGQDPSYEQYF; V: TRBV13; D: TRBD1; size: few; J: TRBJ2-7